This TCR beta chain emerged from a study of identical twins (dated by TCRdb to 2016 to 2017). With respect to the entire study: TCR alpha and beta repertoires from monozygotic twins, unrelated adults of various ages and cord blood were deep-sequenced to test whether fetal clonotypes persist. To rule out contamination, the twin experiments were replicated at different times with different library preparation protocols. General conclusions and limits of the study: Invariant T cells such as MAIT and iNKT could partly confound zero-insertion analyses, though diverse VJ usage argued against this for most clonotypes. Conclusions relied on cross-sectional statistical analysis, since the same donors could not be followed over many years. The excess sharing between twins in beta out-of-frame sequences was weaker because fewer shared sequences reduced the signal-to-noise ratio. In monozygotic twins, out-of-frame TCR alpha sharing was systematically underestimated by recombination models, although the models agreed with sharing between unrelated individuals. Abundant cord blood beta clonotypes carried fewer insertions; young adult naive repertoires showed a weaker similar trend, while memory repertoires showed none. Compared with coincidental sharing between unrelated individuals, an excess of low generation-probability sequences was observed among out-of-frame TCR alpha sequences shared between twins.

Reading the germline V gene gives CDR1 MDHEN and CDR2 SYDVKM. V and J are truncated by 2 bases and 0 bases respectively, leaving an intervening sequence of 8 bases. From its cysteine to its phenylalanine, the CDR3 spans 14 amino acids. Just the 42-base CDR3 DNA is kept, in frame starting at base 1. Library construction relied on 5' RACE. The reads were generated on an Illumina HiSeq 2000. Template switching introduced a universal primer binding site; the final cDNA contained a unique molecular identifier, enabling accurate counting of TCR cDNA molecules. First-strand cDNA for TCR alpha and beta chains was synthesized from specific primers in the conserved constant-segment region. To control for contamination, every cDNA library carried two barcodes: a SMART-Mk sample barcode plus Illumina barcodes. Two successive PCR steps introduced TruSeq adapter sequences along with Illumina sample barcodes. The Illumina HiSeq platform was used with custom primers to sequence TCR alpha and beta cDNA libraries. In the paper's pipeline: Unique molecular identifiers were extracted from raw reads with MiGEC, and CDR3 positions were determined with MiXCR. Recombination models were inferred per individual with the repgenHMM and IGoR tools using an EM algorithm. Shared clonotypes were analyzed with the tcR package in R, and sharing was normalized by the product of cloneset sizes. Out-of-frame nonproductive sequences were analyzed to study raw recombination free of thymic and clonal selection effects. Using fastp trimming at Q25 and MiXCR clonotype assembly, TCRdb reanalyzed the public sequencing data and kept in-frame beta chains. Each CDR3 protein appears once, grouped with its most common genes and DNA. In this record, the V and J calls reflect TCRdb's handling and not the investigators' own analysis. The sample table shows some 240,000 distinct CDR3 sequences, and approximately 8.6% are seen once. Of the sample, over 2.5% is held by the ten largest clones.

Only healthy Caucasian donors were included. Three pairs of female monozygotic twins, all aged roughly 18 to 29 years, were included in the twin cohort. Positive isolation kits from Invitrogen were used to isolate CD4+ and CD8+ T cell populations. In regard to this clonotype: Its recognized antigen is unknown. With a much larger clone just one base away, this may be a read error.

This sample also appeared in a second study, on yellow fever vaccine responses in identical twins. The second investigation adds: According to the authors, the vaccine-induced T cell response in identical twins seemed to be partly convergent and partly specific to each individual. In the study, vaccine-responding T cell clones were precisely tracked in identical twins.

Sequencing was carried out using CD8+ T cells sorted from blood. The TCR comes from a woman aged 18-29 years in good health. The rearrangement joined TRBV28 to TRBJ2-7; the D segment might be TRBD1 or TRBD2, since each matches 5 bases. The encoded CDR3 is CASSLRGTSYEQYF. The nucleotide sequence is TGTGCCAGCAGTTTACGGGGCACCTCCTACGAGCAGTACTTC.